The 23 T cell receptor beta chains presented below share a single source sample, sequenced in a study of CD8 T cells in ankylosing spondylitis. Whole-study findings and limits: Characteristic, it appeared, of ankylosing spondylitis blood was a TCR beta motif of eight highly homologous variants.

Their antigens are not known. In TCRdb, the 5' RACE reads were re-called with MiXCR into one record per CDR3 protein. The sample holds 470,000 or so distinct CDR3 sequences; 25% to 30% are singletons and the top ten take under 0.9%. The sample taken for sequencing was blood, either unsorted or a sorted T cell fraction (not recorded which). The source of these receptors is a male donor with ankylosing spondylitis.

The V call is TRBV12-3 or TRBV12-4, the J call TRBJ2-3; 12 bases map to TRBD2. V shed 6 bases and J 8 bases; nucleotides not matched to a gene: 9. This CDR3 region has 15 residues. For the CDR3, the DNA is TGTGCCAGCAGACCGGGACTAGCGGGTTCTCTTACGCAGTATTTT. The encoded protein is CASRPGLAGSLTQYF.

This chain links TRBV24-1 with TRBJ2-3; 13 positions agree with TRBD2. Germline CDR1 KGHDR, CDR2 SFDVKD. This CDR3 has 17 amino acids. V shed 3 bases and J 3 bases; nucleotides not matched to a gene: 5. The CDR3 here is CATSDPGLAGVTDTQYF. DNA for the CDR3: TGTGCCACCAGTGATCCTGGACTAGCGGGAGTTACAGATACGCAGTATTTT.

This clonotype has just a few counts. This sequence joins TRBV20-1 and TRBJ2-1, with D perhaps matching TRBD2 (5 bases). Germline V gives CDR1 DFQATT, CDR2 SNEGSKA (reference sequence). Trimming cost V 8 bases and J 4 bases, with 21 bases left between them. The CDR3 is made up of 15 amino acids. The CDR3 DNA reads as TGCAGTACTCTTTGGGCTAGCTTGGGGTACAATGAGCAGTTCTTC. It encodes CSTLWASLGYNEQFF.

A few counts support this clonotype. The V and J genes are TRBV5-1 and TRBJ2-3; 9 bases line up with TRBD2. V lost 4 bases, J lost 3 bases, and 6 bases stayed unmatched. This CDR3 has 15 amino acids. Germline V gene data show CDR1 as SGHRS and CDR2 as YFSETQ. CDR3 sequence reads: CASSRSGRLTDTQYF. DNA for the CDR3: TGCGCCAGCAGCAGAAGCGGGAGGTTGACAGATACGCAGTATTTT. The variable domain in full, completed from reference TRBV5-1 and TRBJ2-3, reads KAGVTQTPRYLIKTRGQQVTLSCSPISGHRSVSWYQQTPGQGLQFLFEYFSETQRNKGNFPGRFSGRQFSNSRSEMNVSTLELGDSALYLCASSRSGRLTDTQYFGPGTRLTVL.

This clonotype was seen many times. The chain is built from TRBV7-9 and TRBJ2-2, with D unresolved. This CDR3 region has 14 residues. Germline lookup yields CDR1 SEHNR and CDR2 FQNEAQ (reference sequence). Trimming pared 6 bases from V and 2 bases from J, leaving 10 bases between. The CDR3 DNA reads TGTGCCAGCAGAGGAGCCGGTAACACCGGGGAGCTGTTTTTT. Protein product: CASRGAGNTGELFF.

The sample holds a few counts of this clonotype. The V call is TRBV7-9, the J call TRBJ2-4; D might be TRBD2 (6 bases). Germline-derived CDR1 and CDR2 are SEHNR and FQNEAQ (reference sequence). The CDR3 length is 15 residues. Trimming stripped 2 bases from V and 5 bases from J, with 13 bases between. CDR3: CASSLWPGVENIQYF. CDR3 sequence (DNA): TGTGCCAGCAGCTTATGGCCGGGGGTGGAAAACATTCAGTACTTC.

In its sample, this clonotype was seen a few times. The CDR3 DNA reads as TGCAGTGCCCCGAGGGGCTTTTCTAGCACAGATACGCAGTATTTT. This codes for CSAPRGFSSTDTQYF. The chain uses TRBV20-1 and TRBJ2-3; D is tentatively TRBD1 or TRBD2 (5 bases each). The length of the CDR3 is 15 residues. From germline, CDR1 is DFQATT and CDR2 SNEGSKA (reference sequence). V was shortened by 6 bases and J by 0 bases, with 16 bases between the two germline ends.

This clonotype was counted a few times. This chain joins TRBV5-1 and TRBJ1-1, with a tentative D call TRBD1 (5 bases). The CDR3 spans 15 residues. The germline V gene encodes CDR1 SGHRS and CDR2 YFSETQ. The ends were cut back, 1 base at V and 1 base at J, with 11 bases in the middle. CDR3 sequence (DNA): TGCGCCAGCAGCTTGTATGGCCAGGGGAACACTGAAGCTTTCTTT. Protein product: CASSLYGQGNTEAFF. Using reference TRBV5-1 and TRBJ1-1 for the parts outside the CDR3, the full variable domain is KAGVTQTPRYLIKTRGQQVTLSCSPISGHRSVSWYQQTPGQGLQFLFEYFSETQRNKGNFPGRFSGRQFSNSRSEMNVSTLELGDSALYLCASSLYGQGNTEAFFGQGTRLTVV.

The chain recombines TRBV11-1 with TRBJ2-1, with 14 positions matching TRBD2. Germline V gives CDR1 SGHAT, CDR2 FQDESV (reference sequence). The CDR3 sequence is 18 residues long. V lost 1 base and J lost 0; bases outside the gene matches: 2. CDR3 protein: CASSLGTSGGSSYNEQFF. The CDR3 nucleotides read TGTGCCAGCAGCTTAGGGACTAGCGGGGGGAGCTCCTACAATGAGCAGTTCTTC.

The V gene is TRBV6-6, the J gene TRBJ2-1; TRBD1 or TRBD2 may be the D gene (5 bases each). The V gene's germline CDR1 is MNHNY and CDR2 SVGAGI (reference sequence). This CDR3 comprises 13 residues. V shed 4 bases and J shed 9 bases, with 13 bases lying between them. CDR3 DNA: TGTGCCAGCAGTTGGGGGTCCTCCGCTGAGCAGTTCTTC. Protein sequence: CASSWGSSAEQFF.

In this sample, this clonotype turned up a few times. The chain couples TRBV7-9 to TRBJ2-7; D is uncertain. CDR3 length equals 14 residues. From germline, CDR1 is SEHNR and CDR2 FQNEAQ (reference sequence). The V end lost 5 bases, the J end lost 1 base, and 12 bases lay between the germline ends. CDR3 coding DNA: TGTGCCAGCAGCCCCCGTATGGATTCCTACGAGCAGTACTTC. Its protein is CASSPRMDSYEQYF.

In this sample, this clonotype turned up many times. The CDR3 sequence is CASSGPGINTGELFF. Written as DNA, the CDR3 is TGTGCCAGCAGCGGGCCAGGGATTAACACCGGGGAGCTGTTTTTT. This chain links TRBV3-1 with TRBJ2-2, with D possibly being TRBD1 (5 bases). Germline V CDR1 and CDR2: LGHDT, YNNKEL (reference sequence). This CDR3 is built from 15 residues. Between the trimmed V and J ends, which lost 5 bases and 2 bases, there was a span of 12 bases.

This clonotype was counted only a few times. The chain combines TRBV5-6 with TRBJ2-3; D gene ambiguous. V lost 6 bases and J lost 4, with 15 bases in between. The CDR3 runs 14 residues. The germline V gene encodes CDR1 SGHDT and CDR2 YYEEEE. The CDR3 DNA sequence: TGTGCCAGCACCGTCCGGTGGAGCGCAGATACGCAGTATTTT. Protein sequence: CASTVRWSADTQYF. Full variable domain (missing parts from reference TRBV5-6 and TRBJ2-3): DAGVTQSPTHLIKTRGQQVTLRCSPKSGHDTVSWYQQALGQGPQFIFQYYEEEERQRGNFPDRFSGHQFPNYSSELNVNALLLGDSALYLCASTVRWSADTQYFGPGTRLTVL.

The chain links TRBV20-1 to TRBJ2-5; TRBD2 matches at 8 bases. J lost 10 bases, V lost 3 bases, and 10 bases had no gene match. The CDR3 totals 13 residues. CDR1 is DFQATT and CDR2 is SNEGSKA in the germline V gene (reference sequence). In nucleotides, the CDR3 is TGCAGTGCTAGCCTGGGGCGGGGGGCGAGCCAGTACTTC. It yields the protein CSASLGRGASQYF.

J is TRBJ2-5 and V is TRBV5-1; maybe TRBD1 (5 bases). The germline CDR1 and CDR2 sequences are SGHRS and YFSETQ. This CDR3 has 14 amino acids. V was cut by 0 bases and J by 4 bases, with 10 bases left in between. The CDR3 sequence: CASSLGLGPETQYF. The CDR3 bases are TGCGCCAGCAGCTTGGGCCTGGGGCCAGAGACCCAGTACTTC.

In regard to this clonotype: The missing conserved phenylalanine or tryptophan at the end of this CDR3 makes a read error likely. The chain joins TRBV6-1 to TRBJ2-7, with 8 bases that match TRBD2. Germline V gene sequence: CDR1 MNHNS, CDR2 SASEGT. The CDR3 consists of 14 residues. With V trimmed by 7 bases and J by 3 bases, 8 bases remained unmatched. The CDR3 nucleotides read TGTGCCAGCAACGCCGGGACTAGGAGCTACGAGCAGTACTCC. Amino acid sequence: CASNAGTRSYEQYS.

The chain recombines TRBV6-1 with TRBJ2-2; 9 bases match TRBD2. V was pared by 6 bases and J by 7 bases, with 3 bases of the junction left unmatched. The V gene's germline CDR1 is MNHNS and CDR2 SASEGT. The CDR3 extends over 13 amino acids. The CDR3 protein is CASRLTSGGELFF. In nucleotides, the CDR3 is TGTGCCAGCAGGCTGACTAGCGGCGGGGAGCTGTTTTTT.

Only a few counts were recorded for this clonotype. The chain couples TRBV24-1 to TRBJ1-1; no clear D. The CDR3 extends over 13 amino acids. Germline CDR1 KGHDR, CDR2 SFDVKD. Trimming took 8 bases from V and 3 from J, leaving 12 bases between them. In DNA form, the CDR3 reads TGTGCCACCACCGTTGGGGTAGACACTGAAGCTTTCTTT. This sequence encodes CATTVGVDTEAFF.

The rearrangement joins TRBV19 to TRBJ1-1; D remains ambiguous. The CDR3 consists of 14 residues. Trimming shortened V by 7 bases and J by 4 bases, and 16 bases separated the two germline ends. Germline-derived CDR1 and CDR2 are LNHDA and SQIVND (reference sequence). The CDR3 sequence: CASTPLDRTTEAFF. Here the CDR3 DNA reads TGTGCCAGTACCCCTCTCGACCGGACCACTGAAGCTTTCTTT.

This clonotype was detected a few times. The chain has TRBV5-1 and TRBJ2-1, with D unclear. The CDR3 totals 15 residues. Trimming pared 0 bases from V and 6 bases from J, leaving 13 bases between. In germline, CDR1 is SGHRS, CDR2 YFSETQ. The CDR3, as DNA: TGCGCCAGCAGCTTGGTCCGAGCGAAGATCAATGAGCAGTTCTTC. Translating gives CASSLVRAKINEQFF.

The chain couples TRBV15 to TRBJ1-6; a weak D match, TRBD1 (5 bases). The V gene lost 1 base and the J gene lost 9 bases, with 13 bases spanning the gap. Germline V lookup: CDR1 LNHNV, CDR2 YYDKDF (reference sequence). The length of the CDR3 is 15 residues. Here the CDR3 reads CATSRGQGVSSPLHF. The DNA of the CDR3 is TGTGCCACCAGCAGAGGCCAGGGCGTGAGTTCACCCCTCCACTTT. Variable domain in full (rest from reference TRBV15 and TRBJ1-6): DAMVIQNPRYQVTQFGKPVTLSCSQTLNHNVMYWYQQKSSQAPKLLFHYYDKDFNNEADTPDNFQSRRPNTSFCFLDIRSPGLGDTAMYLCATSRGQGVSSPLHFGNGTRLTVT.

There are a few counts of this clonotype. The chain has TRBV20-1 and TRBJ2-1; 10 bases line up with TRBD2. With 2 bases clipped from V and 2 bases from J, the junction kept 12 bases outside the gene matches. The CDR3 has 18 residues. Germline CDR1 DFQATT, CDR2 SNEGSKA (reference sequence). The CDR3 DNA reads TGCAGTGCTAGACCTCCAGCGGGAGGGCCTGGCCCCTACAATGAGCAGTTCTTC. Protein: CSARPPAGGPGPYNEQFF.

This clonotype came up a few times. This chain connects TRBV7-7 to TRBJ2-1; the match to TRBD2 covers 9 bases. The CDR3 extends over 14 amino acids. The ends lost 5 bases at V and 6 bases at J; junction bases unmatched: 5. Per germline, CDR1 SSHAT and CDR2 FNYEAQ (reference sequence). The CDR3 loop is CASSQSSGVNEQFF. Written as DNA, the CDR3 is TGTGCCAGCAGCCAATCTAGCGGGGTCAATGAGCAGTTCTTC.